This note documents a single T cell receptor beta chain sequence. The data stem from a study of shared clonotypes between healthy human individuals. In the naive CD8 group, cells lacked CD45RO and were positively selected for CCR7, so terminally differentiated effector memory CD45RA+ cells were left out. Assay: immunoSEQ multiplex PCR; the TCRdb copy retains only in-frame clones and omits some. The sample lists about 700,000 clones, around 90% occurring once. Sequenced input: naive CD8+ T cells sorted from blood. The clonotype comes from a young man in good health.

The CDR3 protein is CASSFTLFGGSYNEQFF. The CDR3 nucleotides are TGTGCCAGCAGCTTCACCCTATTCGGGGGCTCCTACAATGAGCAGTTCTTC. The chain links TRBV7-2 to TRBJ2-1; TRBD2 is a possible D gene (6 bases). This CDR3 spans 17 amino acids. Trimming took 3 bases from V and 0 from J, leaving 15 bases between them. Per the germline V gene, CDR1 is SGHTA and CDR2 is FQGNSA. Looking up the rest from reference TRBV7-2 and TRBJ2-1 gives the full variable domain: GAGVSQSPSNKVTEKGKDVELRCDPISGHTALYWYRQSLGQGLEFLIYFQGNSAPDKSGLPSDRFSAERTGGSVSTLTIQRTQQEDSAVYLCASSFTLFGGSYNEQFFGPGTRLTVL.